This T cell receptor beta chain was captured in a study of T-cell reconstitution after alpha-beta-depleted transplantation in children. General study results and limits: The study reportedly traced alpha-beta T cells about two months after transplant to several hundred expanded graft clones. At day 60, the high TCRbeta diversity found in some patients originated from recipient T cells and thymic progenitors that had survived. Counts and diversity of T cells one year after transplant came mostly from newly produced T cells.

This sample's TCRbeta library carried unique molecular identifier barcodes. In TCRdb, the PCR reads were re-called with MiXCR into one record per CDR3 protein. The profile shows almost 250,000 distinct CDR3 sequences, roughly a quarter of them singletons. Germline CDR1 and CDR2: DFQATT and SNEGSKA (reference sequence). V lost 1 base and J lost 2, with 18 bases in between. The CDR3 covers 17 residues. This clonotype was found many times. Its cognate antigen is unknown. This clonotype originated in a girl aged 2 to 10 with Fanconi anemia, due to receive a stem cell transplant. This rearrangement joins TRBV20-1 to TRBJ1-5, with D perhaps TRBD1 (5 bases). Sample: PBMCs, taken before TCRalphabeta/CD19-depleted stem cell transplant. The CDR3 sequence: CSARGYNLGERNQPQHF. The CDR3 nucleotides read TGCAGTGCTAGAGGGTATAATCTGGGGGAACGCAATCAGCCCCAGCATTTT.